These T cell receptor beta chains were read from a single sample in a study of CD8 T cells in ankylosing spondylitis. From the 5' RACE reads, TCRdb called clonotypes with MiXCR, one entry per CDR3 protein. Of approximately 250,000 distinct CDR3 sequences detected, 20% to 30% appear once; the ten largest clones hold roughly 0.6%. The sequenced material came from blood, either unsorted or a sorted T cell fraction (not recorded which). The receptors stem from a male donor with ankylosing spondylitis or in good health (not recorded which). Each CDR3 is given with its conserved first and last residue.

TRBV18,CASSPPGTRYEKLFF
TRBV12-3/TRBV12-4,CASRDRGNSPLHF
TRBV20-1,CSASKPGTGYGYTF
TRBV6-1,CASKMTDANTEAFF
TRBV18,CASSSGRNNEQFF
TRBV20-1,CSAQTDPDTQYF
TRBV20-1,CSAEKTSDTQYF
TRBV3-1,CASSGFLETQYF
TRBV2,CASSPRRAPRTDEQYF
TRBV20-1,CSAAATGFSYEQYF
TRBV3-1,CASSRTGGTGELFF
TRBV10-2,CASSEDRDTEAFF
TRBV7-9,CASSSGDRGFTDTQYF
TRBV20-1,CSARPLDSGRNTEAFF
TRBV20-1,CSARGSGQGTREQYF
TRBV6-1,CASSTLTGGEQYF
TRBV5-1,CASSTSGEETQYF
TRBV20-1,CSASVDRVNTDTQYF
TRBV6-1,CASSPRVYYGYTF
TRBV18,CASFLKVHTDTQYF
TRBV29-1,CSVGFFDGETQYF
TRBV5-5,CASSPGRVNTQYF
TRBV20-1,CSARVSSGTGELFF
TRBV4-1,CASSRSGQGNTGELFF
TRBV20-1,CSAPFPGHPPHEQYF
TRBV20-1,CSAIRSEEETQYF
TRBV6-1,CASRKDRAENSPLHF
TRBV23-1,CATRGELFF
TRBV6-1,CASSKGQGSSGANVLTF
TRBV20-1,CSAREGRVKAETQYF
TRBV7-9,CASSVEIYEQYF
TRBV10-3,CATRGTDTGELFF
TRBV6-1,CASSRPGVGGANVLTF
TRBV5-1,CASSLGMPQETQYF
TRBV11-2,CASSLLAGGYNEQFF
TRBV10-1,CASSESTAGGETQYF
TRBV7-2,CASSLLTSGANVLTF
TRBV25-1,CASSELSWSRETQYF
TRBV5-6,CASSSGSAGKNTGELFF
TRBV4-1,CASSQVREKLFF
TRBV27,CASSLTDNSPLHF
TRBV5-1,CASSLNRGLGNEQFF
TRBV29-1,CRVRQGWNTGELFF
TRBV20-1,CSVSLAGSTDTQYF
TRBV6-6,CASNIQGGTEAFF
TRBV7-2,CASSPGQGTYGYTF
TRBV12-3/TRBV12-4,CASRDSANTEAFF
TRBV20-1,CSARDVFTSGGASYEQYF
TRBV12-3/TRBV12-4,CASSPSGGRRNEQFF
TRBV5-5,CASSLGQRRQFF
TRBV29-1,CSVERGMNTEAFF
TRBV10-3,CAISAQERGLSEQYF
TRBV20-1,CSARGPTSGGANEQFF
TRBV6-5,CASSSPSGGAPDTQYF
TRBV20-1,CSASTGPYSGANVLTF
TRBV29-1,CSVETRGGNYGYTF
TRBV20-1,CSASAPGETQYF
TRBV11-2,CASSRYGQDQETQYF
TRBV20-1,CSARVRVMNEQFF